Listed below are T cell receptor beta chains from one sample, sequenced in a study of cytomegalovirus exposure and HLA in healthy donors. Here immunoSEQ multiplex PCR was the method, and the copy in TCRdb shows in-frame clones only, minus some. The sample table sets out under 200,000 clones. Source material: PBMCs. The origin of the receptors is a woman between 18 and 29 years old in good health and CMV-seropositive. Both conserved end residues are part of each CDR3. Fields, in order: J gene, V gene, D gene, CDR3 protein, CDR3 DNA. A D gene is named only where the DNA matches it firmly.

>TRBJ2-2|TRBV7-6|TRBD1
CASSLIGTGATGELFF
TGTGCCAGCAGCTTGATCGGGACAGGTGCGACCGGGGAGCTGTTTTTT
>TRBJ2-5|TRBV9|NA
CASSVTGNGRMTQYF
TGTGCCAGCAGCGTTACCGGGAATGGCAGGATGACCCAGTACTTC
>TRBJ1-6|TRBV30|NA
CAQKGYPSSPLHF
TGTGCCCAGAAGGGGTACCCCTCATCACCCCTCCACTTT
>TRBJ1-5|TRBV2|NA
CASTKDRGSNQPQHF
TGTGCCAGCACTAAAGACAGAGGAAGCAATCAGCCCCAGCATTTT
>TRBJ2-7|TRBV5-4|TRBD2
CASSHGLAGAYEQYF
TGTGCCAGCAGTCACGGACTAGCGGGAGCCTACGAGCAGTACTTC
>TRBJ2-7|TRBV11-3|NA
CASSPRTATPYEQYF
TGTGCCAGCAGCCCGAGGACTGCTACTCCCTACGAGCAGTACTTC
>TRBJ1-1|TRBV4-3|NA
CASSQGAGGPTKGEAFF
TGCGCCAGCAGCCAAGGGGCGGGGGGTCCTACCAAGGGTGAAGCTTTCTTT
>TRBJ2-5|TRBV7-2|TRBD1
CASRSTGGRETQYF
TGTGCCAGCAGATCGACAGGGGGGCGGGAGACCCAGTACTTC
>TRBJ1-4|TRBV7-2|NA
CASSLTGDLNEKLFF
TGTGCCAGCAGTCTAACGGGAGATTTAAATGAAAAACTGTTTTTT
>TRBJ1-3|TRBV4-1|NA
CASSRGGVVAAGNTIYF
TGCGCCAGCAGCCGAGGGGGAGTGGTGGCAGCTGGAAACACCATATATTTT
>TRBJ2-7|TRBV4-2|NA
CASSQDLLDSSYEQYF
TGTGCCAGCAGCCAAGATCTGCTGGATAGCTCCTACGAGCAGTACTTC
>TRBJ2-7|TRBV5-1|TRBD2
CASSLGSGTMYEQYF
TGCGCCAGCAGTCTAGGCTCCGGGACTATGTACGAGCAGTACTTC
>TRBJ1-2|TRBV7-8|NA
CASSPTGNPGYTF
TGTGCCAGCAGCCCAACAGGGAACCCTGGCTACACCTTC
>TRBJ2-2|TRBV19|NA
CASSMGTGTGELFF
TGTGCCAGTAGTATGGGCACAGGAACCGGGGAGCTGTTTTTT
>TRBJ2-1|TRBV5-4|TRBD1
CASSPGQGYNEQFF
TGTGCCAGCAGTCCGGGACAGGGATACAATGAGCAGTTCTTC
>TRBJ1-1|TRBV6-6|NA
CASRGQVEAFF
TGTGCCAGCAGGGGTCAGGTTGAAGCTTTCTTT
>TRBJ2-2|TRBV2|TRBD1
CASSGQGYTGELFF
TGTGCCAGCAGTGGACAGGGGTACACCGGGGAGCTGTTTTTT
>TRBJ2-1|TRBV10-3|TRBD2
CAISEPNALAGASYNEQFF
TGTGCCATCAGTGAGCCTAACGCCCTAGCGGGGGCCTCCTACAATGAGCAGTTCTTC
>TRBJ1-4|TRBV5-1|TRBD1
CASSSETGEKLFF
TGCGCCAGCAGCTCGGAGACAGGGGAAAAACTGTTTTTT
>TRBJ1-4|TRBV4-3|TRBD1
CASSRRDRGPEKLFF
TGCGCCAGCAGCCGCCGGGACAGGGGTCCTGAAAAACTGTTTTTT
>TRBJ1-4|TRBV30|NA
CAWNLEPRRRIVF
TGTGCCTGGAACCTAGAGCCCAGACGGCGTATTGTCTTT
>TRBJ2-7|TRBV4-3|NA
CASSPKVGRGNEQYF
TGCGCCAGCAGCCCCAAGGTGGGGAGAGGTAACGAGCAGTACTTC
>TRBJ2-2|TRBV5-6|TRBD2
CASSSTSGRAQGGELFF
TGTGCCAGCAGCTCTACTAGCGGGAGGGCCCAGGGCGGGGAGCTGTTTTTT
>TRBJ2-7|TRBV4-3|NA
CASSQDVDSYEQYF
TGCGCCAGCAGCCAAGATGTTGACTCCTACGAGCAGTACTTC
>TRBJ2-6|TRBV5-4|NA
CASSLQASSGANVLTF
TGTGCCAGCAGCTTGCAGGCCAGCTCTGGGGCCAACGTCCTGACTTTC
>TRBJ2-1|TRBV7-2|NA
CASSLARNNEQFF
TGTGCCAGCAGCTTAGCGAGAAACAATGAGCAGTTCTTC
>TRBJ1-2|TRBV10-2|NA
CASTTENYGYTF
TGCGCCAGCACGACAGAGAACTATGGCTACACCTTC